This is a list of T cell receptor beta chains from one sample in a study of Graves' ophthalmopathy and Graves' hyperthyroidism. One entry per CDR3 protein, called by TCRdb with MiXCR from the multiplex PCR reads. Of more than 1,000,000 distinct CDR3 sequences listed, approximately 35% are singletons. Sequenced: peripheral blood or thyroid tissue (not recorded which). The receptors were sampled from an adult man with Graves' hyperthyroidism. Each CDR3 is given with its conserved first and last residue. The D gene is left open where the match is weak. Not all rows give a size; the values are once, few, many and, for expanded clones, a class.

TRBV10-3	many	.	TRBJ2-7	CAISRNPRGYEQYF	TGTGCCATCAGTAGGAACCCCAGGGGCTACGAGCAGTACTTC
TRBV14	.	TRBD1	TRBJ1-6	CASSLTGSRNNSPLHF	TGTGCCAGCAGCTTGACAGGGTCCCGGAATAATTCACCCCTCCACTTT
TRBV15	many	.	TRBJ1-5	CATSFGNQPQHF	TGTGCCACCAGCTTCGGCAATCAGCCCCAGCATTTT
TRBV5-8	few	TRBD2	TRBJ2-7	CASTLGLAPSYEQYF	TGTGCCAGCACCTTGGGACTAGCGCCCTCCTACGAGCAGTACTTC
TRBV3-1	.	.	TRBJ1-1	CASSQKRGNTEAFF	TGTGCCAGCAGCCAAAAAAGGGGAAACACTGAAGCTTTCTTT
TRBV7-2	.	TRBD1	TRBJ1-4	CASRPGQGLGTNEKLFF	TGTGCCAGCAGACCCGGACAGGGGTTGGGAACTAATGAAAAACTGTTTTTT
TRBV20-1	many	TRBD2	TRBJ2-7	CSARDSGRGTSYEQYF	TGCAGTGCTAGAGATAGCGGGAGGGGTACCTCCTACGAGCAGTACTTC
TRBV12-3/TRBV12-4	.	.	TRBJ1-1	CASRGSWNTEAFF	TGTGCCAGCAGAGGGAGTTGGAACACTGAAGCTTTCTTT
TRBV6-6	.	.	TRBJ2-7	CASSSRDDLYEQYF	TGTGCCAGCAGTTCCCGGGACGACCTCTACGAGCAGTACTTC
TRBV6-5	many	TRBD1	TRBJ2-5	CASRPTDRVQETQYF	TGTGCCAGCAGACCGACCGACAGGGTCCAAGAGACCCAGTACTTC
TRBV7-9	.	.	TRBJ2-3	CASSLAVPASADTQYF	TGTGCCAGCAGCTTAGCAGTCCCGGCTAGCGCAGATACGCAGTATTTT
TRBV30	few	.	TRBJ2-5	CAWSSQETQYF	TGTGCCTGGAGTAGTCAAGAGACCCAGTACTTC
TRBV11-3	once	.	TRBJ2-5	CASSLQGEVTGETQYF	TGTGCCAGCAGCTTGCAGGGAGAGGTCACCGGGGAGACCCAGTACTTC
TRBV30	few	.	TRBJ2-6	CAWSEGAGANVLTF	TGTGCCTGGAGTGAAGGGGCTGGGGCCAACGTCCTGACTTTC
TRBV29-1	few	.	TRBJ2-5	CSARYGTRYF	TGCAGCGCTAGATATGGGACCCGGTACTTC
TRBV2	.	.	TRBJ1-6	CASRTVSGRNSPLHF	TGTGCCAGCAGGACCGTCTCGGGACGCAATTCACCCCTCCACTTT
TRBV10-2	many	TRBD1	TRBJ2-7	CASWDRAYEQYF	TGCGCCAGCTGGGACAGAGCCTACGAGCAGTACTTC
TRBV5-1	.	.	TRBJ1-2	CASSLDWGAGYTF	TGCGCCAGCAGCTTGGACTGGGGGGCTGGCTACACCTTC
TRBV29-1	once	TRBD1	TRBJ1-2	CSVRPGTGHGYTF	TGCAGCGTGAGGCCCGGGACAGGGCATGGCTACACCTTC
TRBV9	many	.	TRBJ1-4	CASSVDRGGEKLFF	TGTGCCAGCAGCGTAGATCGAGGTGGGGAAAAACTGTTTTTT
TRBV19	.	.	TRBJ1-6	CASSRDPGPINQPLHF	TGTGCCAGTAGTCGGGATCCGGGACCGATCAATCAGCCCCTCCACTTT
TRBV7-8	many	.	TRBJ1-4	CASSSSGAFNEKLFF	TGTGCCAGCAGCTCCTCAGGGGCCTTTAATGAAAAACTGTTTTTT
TRBV10-3	once	TRBD1	TRBJ2-2	CAISKDRGCTGELFF	TGTGCCATCAGCAAAGACAGGGGGTGCACCGGGGAGCTGTTTTTT
TRBV9	many	TRBD1	TRBJ1-1	CASSETGDPGNTEAFF	TGTGCCAGCAGCGAGACAGGGGATCCAGGGAACACTGAAGCTTTCTTT
TRBV10-3	many	.	TRBJ1-5	CATGTASNQPQHF	TGTGCCACCGGGACCGCTAGCAATCAGCCCCAGCATTTT
TRBV29-1	few	TRBD1	TRBJ2-2	CAWNRGRRSGELFF	TGTGCCTGGAACAGGGGGCGTCGATCCGGGGAGCTGTTTTTT
TRBV25-1	.	TRBD1	TRBJ1-6	CASSRTGLRGSPLHF	TGTGCCAGCAGCCGGACAGGACTAAGGGGGTCACCCCTCCACTTT
TRBV6-1	.	.	TRBJ1-5	CASSNTGNQPQHF	TGTGCCAGCAGCAACACCGGGAATCAGCCCCAGCATTTT
TRBV7-8	many	.	TRBJ1-5	CASSLGRTSDQPQHF	TGTGCCAGCAGCTTAGGGAGGACGAGCGATCAGCCCCAGCATTTT
TRBV7-9	.	.	TRBJ2-7	CASSLGWGATSYEQYF	TGTGCCAGCAGCTTAGGTTGGGGGGCAACCTCCTACGAGCAGTACTTC
TRBV20-1	.	.	TRBJ1-6	CSADTGAANSPLHF	TGCAGTGCTGACACGGGAGCTGCCAATTCACCCCTCCACTTT
TRBV7-9	few	.	TRBJ1-6	CASSTDNSPLHF	TGTGCCAGCAGCACAGATAATTCACCCCTCCACTTT
TRBV7-9	.	TRBD1	TRBJ1-4	CASSSGQGGEKLSF	TGTGCCAGCAGCTCGGGACAGGGCGGGGAAAAACTGTCTTTT
TRBV9	many	.	TRBJ1-3	CASSEADGRSGNTIYF	TGTGCCAGCAGCGAGGCCGACGGACGCTCTGGAAACACCATATATTTT
TRBV20-1	many	TRBD1	TRBJ1-6	CSARVRPDRARGSPLHF	TGCAGTGCTAGAGTCCGCCCGGACAGGGCGAGGGGGTCACCCCTCCACTTT
TRBV2	.	.	TRBJ1-2	CASSEALRGRTGYTF	TGTGCCAGCAGTGAAGCGCTTAGGGGCCGGACGGGCTACACCTTC
TRBV15	many	.	TRBJ1-6	CATSFGQLGSPLHF	TGTGCCACCAGCTTCGGACAGCTGGGTTCACCCCTCCACTTT
TRBV2	once	TRBD1	TRBJ1-1	CASSRLQGTTEAFF	TGTGCCAGCTCACGACTACAGGGGACCACTGAAGCTTTCTTT
TRBV15	many	TRBD2	TRBJ2-2	CATSWGLENTGELFF	TGTGCCACGTCTTGGGGACTAGAAAACACCGGGGAGCTGTTTTTT
TRBV9	many	.	TRBJ1-6	CASSPIGGAAVNSPLHF	TGTGCCAGCAGCCCCATTGGCGGCGCGGCGGTGAATTCACCCCTCCACTTT
TRBV2	many	.	TRBJ2-2	CASRTGHSNTGELFF	TGTGCCAGCAGGACGGGACATTCGAACACCGGGGAGCTGTTTTTT
TRBV20-1	many	TRBD2	TRBJ2-5	CSASGTSGGPGGETQYF	TGCAGTGCTAGCGGGACTAGCGGGGGGCCTGGTGGAGAGACCCAGTACTTC
TRBV7-2	many	.	TRBJ2-7	CASSVAYEQYF	TGTGCCAGCAGCGTAGCCTACGAGCAGTACTTC
TRBV4-1	many	.	TRBJ1-5	CASSARTDSNQPQHF	TGCGCCAGCAGCGCGCGGACAGACAGCAATCAGCCCCAGCATTTT
TRBV9	.	.	TRBJ1-2	CASSGRDTEPYGYTF	TGTGCCAGCAGCGGAAGGGACACCGAACCCTATGGCTACACCTTC
TRBV19	many	TRBD1	TRBJ2-7	CASMFAGQGMEKQYF	TGTGCCAGTATGTTTGCCGGACAGGGGATGGAAAAGCAGTACTTC
TRBV12-3/TRBV12-4	few	TRBD1	TRBJ2-7	CASSPPMTGGEQYF	TGTGCCAGCAGCCCACCGATGACAGGGGGCGAGCAGTACTTC
TRBV12-3/TRBV12-4	many	.	TRBJ1-2	CASRLDRRDRDYGYTF	TGTGCCAGCAGGCTGGACAGAAGGGATAGGGACTATGGCTACACCTTC
TRBV24-1	.	.	TRBJ1-1	CATSDASGTTEAFF	TGTGCCACCAGTGATGCCAGCGGGACCACTGAAGCTTTCTTT
TRBV10-3	.	.	TRBJ2-5	CAISEVSQETQYF	TGTGCCATCAGTGAGGTCAGCCAAGAGACCCAGTACTTC